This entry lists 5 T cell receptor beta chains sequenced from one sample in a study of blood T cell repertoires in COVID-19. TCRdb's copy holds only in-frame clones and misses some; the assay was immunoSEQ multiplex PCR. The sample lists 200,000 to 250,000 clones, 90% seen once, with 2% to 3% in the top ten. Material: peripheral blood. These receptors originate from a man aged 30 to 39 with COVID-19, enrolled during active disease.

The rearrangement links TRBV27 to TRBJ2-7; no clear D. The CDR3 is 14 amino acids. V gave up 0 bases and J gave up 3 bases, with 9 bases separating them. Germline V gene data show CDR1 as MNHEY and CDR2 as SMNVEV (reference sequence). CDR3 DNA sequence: TGTGCCAGCAGTTTATCCCCAAACAGCTACGAGCAGTACTTC. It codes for CASSLSPNSYEQYF.

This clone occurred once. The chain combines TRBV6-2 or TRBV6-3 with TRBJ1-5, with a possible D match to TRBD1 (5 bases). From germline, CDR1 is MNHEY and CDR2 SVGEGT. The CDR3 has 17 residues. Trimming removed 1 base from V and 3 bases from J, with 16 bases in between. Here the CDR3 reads CASSYLGATGVNQPQHF. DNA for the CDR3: TGTGCCAGCAGTTACTTAGGGGCAACGGGAGTCAATCAGCCCCAGCATTTT.

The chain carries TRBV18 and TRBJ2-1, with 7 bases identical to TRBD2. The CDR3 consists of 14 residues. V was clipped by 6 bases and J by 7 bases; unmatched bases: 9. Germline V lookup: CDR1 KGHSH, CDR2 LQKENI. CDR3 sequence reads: CASSPTGGGNEQFF. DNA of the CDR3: TGTGCCAGCTCCCCGACTGGGGGAGGGAATGAGCAGTTCTTC.

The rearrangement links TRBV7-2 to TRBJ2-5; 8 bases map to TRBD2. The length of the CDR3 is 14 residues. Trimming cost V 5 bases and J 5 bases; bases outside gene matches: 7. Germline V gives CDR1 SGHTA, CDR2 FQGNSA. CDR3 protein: CASSLGLAGETQYF. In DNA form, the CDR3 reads TGTGCCAGCAGCCTTGGACTAGCAGGGGAGACCCAGTACTTC.

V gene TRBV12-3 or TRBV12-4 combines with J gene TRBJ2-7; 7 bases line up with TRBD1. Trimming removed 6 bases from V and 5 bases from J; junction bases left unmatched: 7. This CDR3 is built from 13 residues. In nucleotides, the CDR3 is TGTGCCAGCAGCGAGACAGGGTCCGACGAGCAGTACTTC. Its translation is CASSETGSDEQYF.